This TCR beta chain was sequenced in a study of blood T cell repertoires in COVID-19. Across the study: Samples taken during acute and convalescent COVID-19 were collected in the United States, Italy and Spain. T cells, B-cell-depleted T cells, or PBMCs provided the cDNA or gDNA that served as material.

TCRdb's copy holds only in-frame clones and misses some; the assay was immunoSEQ multiplex PCR. The data show 310,000 or so clones, around 91% seen once. On this clone: Additional DNA sequences in this sample encode the identical CDR3.

V dropped 1 base and J dropped 3; count of bases not matched to a gene: 0. From germline, CDR1 is LGHDT and CDR2 YNNKEL (reference sequence). The CDR3 covers 13 residues. The sample was PBMCs or T cells enriched from blood (not recorded which). The TCR sequence derives from a woman younger than 30 with acute COVID-19. The chain uses TRBV3-1 (or the pseudogene TRBV3-2) and TRBJ2-7, with 7 bases identical to TRBD1. CDR3 bases: TGTGCCAGCAGCCAAGGACAGGGCTACGAGCAGTACTTC. Its protein product is CASSQGQGYEQYF.